Listed below are T cell receptor beta chains from one sample, sequenced in a study of T cells in localized non-small cell lung cancer. Some clones are missing from TCRdb's copy, which holds only in-frame ones; the method was immunoSEQ multiplex PCR. The sample has under 55,000 clones; roughly nine tenths are singletons. The sample in question was PBMCs, obtained before any cancer treatment. These receptors were obtained from a woman aged 35 to 69 with stage II lung adenocarcinoma. The CDR3 runs from the conserved cysteine through the conserved F or W. The D gene is left open where the match is weak. Rows may omit the clone size; those that give it use once, few, many or a size class.

D gene	V gene	J gene	clone size	CDR3 DNA	CDR3 protein
NA	TRBV10-2	TRBJ1-1	few	TGCGCCAGCGTACAACAGGGAAACACTGAAGCTTTCTTT	CASVQQGNTEAFF
NA	TRBV28	TRBJ2-7	NA	TGTGCCAGCACCGATAGAATAGGGGAGCAGTACTTC	CASTDRIGEQYF
NA	TRBV5-1	TRBJ1-1	NA	TGCGCCAGCAGCTCCGAACCAAGCCTTCTCGCTTTCTTT	CASSSEPSLLAFF
NA	TRBV28	TRBJ1-5	NA	TGTGCCAGCCTCTTAGCCCCCGGCCTCAACCAGCCCCAGCATTTT	CASLLAPGLNQPQHF
NA	TRBV6-5	TRBJ2-5	NA	TGTGCCAGCAGTCCCACCGGGACTCAAGAGACCCAGTACTTC	CASSPTGTQETQYF
NA	TRBV7-9	TRBJ2-5	NA	TGTGCCAGCAGCTCGGGCCCCCCACAAGAGACCCAGTACTTC	CASSSGPPQETQYF
NA	TRBV6-1	TRBJ2-3	NA	TGTGCCAGCAGTGGGCACCCGACAGATAGCACAGATACGCAGTATTTT	CASSGHPTDSTDTQYF
NA	TRBV6-6	TRBJ1-1	NA	TGTGCCAGCACCGAACTTCTTTTCAGGGGAAATGAAGCTTTCTTT	CASTELLFRGNEAFF
NA	TRBV5-4	TRBJ2-2	NA	TGTGCCAGCAGCTTGGGAGGGGGGAACACCGGGGAGCTGTTTTTT	CASSLGGGNTGELFF
NA	TRBV1	TRBJ2-1	few	TGCACCAGCAGCGCTACTAGCGGGGATAATTACAATGAGCAGTTCTTC	CTSSATSGDNYNEQFF